This T cell receptor beta chain was identified during a study of shared clonotypes between healthy human individuals. Only in-frame clones appear in the TCRdb table, and some are missing; sequencing was by immunoSEQ multiplex PCR. The sample lists approximately 2,000,000 clones, about nine tenths occurring once. The source is a man younger than 35 in good health. Some clones in this sample may be carry-over from other donors' samples. Sequencing was done on a sample of naive CD4+ T cells from PBMCs. Subset meaning: CD45RA+ positively selected.

CDR3 sequence (DNA): TGTGCCAGCAGCTTGGTTAGAACTAGCGGGAAACAAGGGGAGCTGTTTTTT. Translation gives CASSLVRTSGKQGELFF. The rearrangement joins TRBV5-8 to TRBJ2-2, with 10 bases matching TRBD2. Germline CDR1 reads SGHTS; CDR2 reads YDEGEE. The junction had 10 bases not matched to a gene; V was cut back by 0 bases and J by 8 bases. CDR3 length: 17 amino acids.